Here is one TCR beta chain with its context. These data originate in a study of control samples from healthy donors and cancer patients. The method was immunoSEQ multiplex PCR; TCRdb's version includes in-frame clones alone and lacks a portion of them. The table includes 100,000 or so clones, 83% detected once. Germline values: CDR1 MNHEY, CDR2 SMNVEV (reference sequence). Trimming took off 6 bases at V and 5 bases at J, with 9 bases between the two ends. The CDR3 is 12 amino acids. Sample: blood. The chain employs TRBV27 and TRBJ2-3; D tentatively fits TRBD1 or TRBD2 (5 bases each). The receptor was isolated from a woman aged 45-65 years in good health. The CDR3 reads CASSPGGDTQYF. The CDR3 DNA reads TGTGCCAGCAGCCCTGGGGGAGATACGCAGTATTTT.